This T cell receptor (beta chain) was recovered during a study of vaccination and CD4 T cells after COVID-19. The overall study: Convalescent participants consisted of six males and four females, two being Hispanic.

This CDR3 is built from 15 residues. Germline trimming cut 0 bases from V and 8 bases from J; bases unmatched to any gene: 9. Germline V lookup: CDR1 SGHRS, CDR2 YFSETQ. A remark on this clonotype: The antigen is not known.

Once obtained from cultured CD4+ T cells, the DNA was sequenced using the Oncomine TCR Beta short-read assay. TCRdb independently ran MiXCR on the PCR reads; one entry per CDR3 protein. The table lists 5,700 or so distinct CDR3 sequences, under 40% of them singletons, with roughly a third in the top ten. Treatment in this sample: approximately nine-day PBMC culture with coronavirus spike peptide pools or control peptides (ViraFEST assay). Alongside 8 to 10 IU/ml IL-2 and about 10 ug/ml peptide pools, PBMCs were cultured at some 1.9 million per well. From the approximately eleven-day cultures, CD4+ T cells were isolated by negative selection.

The specimen was CD4+ T cells from blood, cultured in vitro, collected after SARS-CoV-2 vaccination. The TCR sequence derives from a human donor who had recovered from COVID-19. The chain links TRBV5-1 to TRBJ1-2, with 8 bases aligning to TRBD1. The CDR3, as DNA: TGCGCCAGCAGCTTGGAGACAGGGGCGGCGGTCGGCTACACCTTC. This gives the protein CASSLETGAAVGYTF.